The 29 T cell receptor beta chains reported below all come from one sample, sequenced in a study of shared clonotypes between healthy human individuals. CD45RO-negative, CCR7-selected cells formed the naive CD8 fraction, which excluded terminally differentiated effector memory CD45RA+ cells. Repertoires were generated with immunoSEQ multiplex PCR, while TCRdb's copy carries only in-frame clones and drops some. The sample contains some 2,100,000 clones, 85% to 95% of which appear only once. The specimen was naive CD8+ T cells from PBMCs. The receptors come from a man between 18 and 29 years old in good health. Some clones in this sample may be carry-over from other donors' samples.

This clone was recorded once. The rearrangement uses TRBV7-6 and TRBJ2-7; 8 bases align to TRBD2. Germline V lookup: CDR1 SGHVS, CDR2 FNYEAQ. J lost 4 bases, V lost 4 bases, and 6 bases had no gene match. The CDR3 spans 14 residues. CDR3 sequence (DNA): TGTGCCAGCAGCTATGGACTAGCTTCTTACGAGCAGTACTTC. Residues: CASSYGLASYEQYF.

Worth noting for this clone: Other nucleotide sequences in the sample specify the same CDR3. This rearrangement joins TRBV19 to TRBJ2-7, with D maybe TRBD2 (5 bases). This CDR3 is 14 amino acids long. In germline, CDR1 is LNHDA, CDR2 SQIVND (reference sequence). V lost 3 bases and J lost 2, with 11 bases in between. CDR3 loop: CASSIGRDTYEQYF. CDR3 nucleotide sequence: TGTGCCAGTAGTATCGGTCGGGATACCTACGAGCAGTACTTC.

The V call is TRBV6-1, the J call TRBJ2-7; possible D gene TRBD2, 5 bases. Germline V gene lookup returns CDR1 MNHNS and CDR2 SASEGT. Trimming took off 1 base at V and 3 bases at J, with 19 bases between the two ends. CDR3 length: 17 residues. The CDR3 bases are TGTGCCAGCAGTGAAGTTTTTGTGAGGGATTGGGGCTACGAGCAGTACTTC. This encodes CASSEVFVRDWGYEQYF.

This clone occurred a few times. The DNA for the CDR3 is TGTGCCAGCAGTCCCGGGGCCAATGGCTACACCTTC. Translating it yields CASSPGANGYTF. This chain connects TRBV27 to TRBJ1-2, with D maybe TRBD1 (5 bases). The V end lost 5 bases, the J end lost 6 bases, and 10 bases lay between the germline ends. The CDR3 consists of 12 residues. Germline-derived CDR1 and CDR2 are MNHEY and SMNVEV (reference sequence).

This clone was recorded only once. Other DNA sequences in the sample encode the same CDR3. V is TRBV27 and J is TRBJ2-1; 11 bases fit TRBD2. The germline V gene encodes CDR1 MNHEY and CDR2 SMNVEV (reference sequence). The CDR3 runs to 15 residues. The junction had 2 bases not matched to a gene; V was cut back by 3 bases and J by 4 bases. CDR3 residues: CASSLTSGVYNEQFF. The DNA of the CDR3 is TGTGCCAGCAGTTTGACTAGCGGGGTATACAATGAGCAGTTCTTC.

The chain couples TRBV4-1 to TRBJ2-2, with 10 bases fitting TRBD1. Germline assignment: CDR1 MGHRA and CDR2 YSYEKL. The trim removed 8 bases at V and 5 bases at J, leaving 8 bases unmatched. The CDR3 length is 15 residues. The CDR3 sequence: CASQLGQGTTGELFF. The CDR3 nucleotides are TGCGCCAGCCAACTGGGACAGGGGACGACCGGGGAGCTGTTTTTT.

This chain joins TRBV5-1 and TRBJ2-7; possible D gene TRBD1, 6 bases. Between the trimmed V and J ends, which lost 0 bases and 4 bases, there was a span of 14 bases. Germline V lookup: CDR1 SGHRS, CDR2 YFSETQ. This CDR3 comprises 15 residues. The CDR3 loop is CASSLGRGSIYEQYF. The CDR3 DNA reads TGCGCCAGCAGCTTGGGCAGGGGTAGTATATACGAGCAGTACTTC.

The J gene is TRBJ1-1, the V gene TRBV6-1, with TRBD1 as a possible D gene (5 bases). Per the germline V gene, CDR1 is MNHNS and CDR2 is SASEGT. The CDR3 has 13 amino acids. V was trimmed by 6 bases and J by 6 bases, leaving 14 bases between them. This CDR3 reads CASSLTGTPEAFF. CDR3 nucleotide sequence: TGTGCCAGCAGCCTCACCGGGACCCCTGAAGCTTTCTTT.

CDR3 in amino acids: CASSVGLLTEAFF. CDR3 coding DNA: TGTGCCAGCAGTGTAGGCCTTTTGACTGAAGCTTTCTTT. The chain uses TRBV6-1 and TRBJ1-1; no firm D call. This CDR3 is built from 13 residues. Germline CDR1 reads MNHNS; CDR2 reads SASEGT. V was pared by 4 bases and J by 5 bases, with 11 bases between.

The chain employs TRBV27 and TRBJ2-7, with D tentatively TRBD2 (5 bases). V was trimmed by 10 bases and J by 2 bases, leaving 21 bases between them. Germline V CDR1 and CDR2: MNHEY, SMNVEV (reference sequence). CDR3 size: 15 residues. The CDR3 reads CATRFFRTETYEQYF. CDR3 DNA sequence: TGTGCCACCCGTTTTTTTAGGACTGAAACCTACGAGCAGTACTTC.

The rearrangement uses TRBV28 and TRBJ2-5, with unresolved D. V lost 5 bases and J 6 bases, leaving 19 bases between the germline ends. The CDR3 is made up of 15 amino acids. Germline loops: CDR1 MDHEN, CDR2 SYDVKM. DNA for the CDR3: TGTGCCAGCAGTCCCATTCGCGATGGTTCAAAGACCCAGTACTTC. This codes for CASSPIRDGSKTQYF.

CDR3 in DNA: TGTGCCAGCAGCCGGGATAGCGGGAGTTCCTACGAGCAGTACTTC. It specifies CASSRDSGSSYEQYF. The J gene is TRBJ2-7, the V gene TRBV9, with TRBD2 identical over 9 bases. There are 15 residues in the CDR3. Trimming took 4 bases from V and 1 from J; bases not matched to a gene: 6. Germline loops: CDR1 SGDLS, CDR2 YYNGEE.

CDR3 region: CASSFALTEANYGYTF. The CDR3 bases are TGTGCCAGCAGCTTCGCTCTGACGGAAGCTAACTATGGCTACACCTTC. The rearrangement links TRBV5-6 to TRBJ1-2, with D uncertain. Germline V gives CDR1 SGHDT, CDR2 YYEEEE. The V end was cut by 2 bases, the J end by 0 bases, with 14 bases between. This CDR3 region has 16 residues.

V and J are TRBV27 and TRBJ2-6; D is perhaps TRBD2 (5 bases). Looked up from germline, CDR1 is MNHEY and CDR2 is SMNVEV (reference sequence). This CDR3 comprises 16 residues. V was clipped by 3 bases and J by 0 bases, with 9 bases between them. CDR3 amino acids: CASSLYGDSGANVLTF. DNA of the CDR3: TGTGCCAGCAGTTTGTACGGGGACTCTGGGGCCAACGTCCTGACTTTC.

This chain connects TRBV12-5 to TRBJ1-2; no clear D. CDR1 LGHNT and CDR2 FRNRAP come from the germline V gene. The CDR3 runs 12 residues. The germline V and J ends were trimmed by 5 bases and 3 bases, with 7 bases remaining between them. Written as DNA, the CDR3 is TGTGCTAGTGGTCCCGGGGACTATGGCTACACCTTC. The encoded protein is CASGPGDYGYTF.

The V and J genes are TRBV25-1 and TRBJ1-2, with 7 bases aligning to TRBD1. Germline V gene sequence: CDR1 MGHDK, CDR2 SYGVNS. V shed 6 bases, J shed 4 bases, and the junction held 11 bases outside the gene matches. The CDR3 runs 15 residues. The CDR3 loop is CASRDSRDSGYGYTF. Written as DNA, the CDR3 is TGTGCCAGCAGAGACAGCCGGGACAGCGGCTATGGCTACACCTTC.

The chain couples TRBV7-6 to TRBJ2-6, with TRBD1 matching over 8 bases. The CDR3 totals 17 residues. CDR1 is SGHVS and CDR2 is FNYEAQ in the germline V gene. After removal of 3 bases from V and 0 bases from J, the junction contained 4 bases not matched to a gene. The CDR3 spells CASSLDRATSGANVLTF. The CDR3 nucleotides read TGTGCCAGCAGCTTGGACAGGGCCACCTCTGGGGCCAACGTCCTGACTTTC.

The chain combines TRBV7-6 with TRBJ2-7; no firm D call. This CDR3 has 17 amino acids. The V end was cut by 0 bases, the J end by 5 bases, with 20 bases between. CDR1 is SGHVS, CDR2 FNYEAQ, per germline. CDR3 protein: CASSLAFGPDFLDEQYF. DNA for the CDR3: TGTGCCAGCAGCTTAGCTTTCGGGCCTGACTTCTTGGACGAGCAGTACTTC.

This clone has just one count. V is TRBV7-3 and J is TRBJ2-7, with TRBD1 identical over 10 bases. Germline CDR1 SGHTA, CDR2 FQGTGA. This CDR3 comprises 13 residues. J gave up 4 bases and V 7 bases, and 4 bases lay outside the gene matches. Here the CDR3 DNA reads TGTGCCAGCACCCCGGGACAGGGGTACGAGCAGTACTTC. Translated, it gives CASTPGQGYEQYF.

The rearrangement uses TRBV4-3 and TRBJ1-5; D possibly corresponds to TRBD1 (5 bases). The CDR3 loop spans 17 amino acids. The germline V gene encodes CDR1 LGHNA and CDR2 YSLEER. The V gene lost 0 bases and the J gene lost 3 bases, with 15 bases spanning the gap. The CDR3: CASSQDSGPDLNQPQHF. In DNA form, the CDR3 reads TGCGCCAGCAGCCAAGATTCAGGGCCAGACCTCAATCAGCCCCAGCATTTT.

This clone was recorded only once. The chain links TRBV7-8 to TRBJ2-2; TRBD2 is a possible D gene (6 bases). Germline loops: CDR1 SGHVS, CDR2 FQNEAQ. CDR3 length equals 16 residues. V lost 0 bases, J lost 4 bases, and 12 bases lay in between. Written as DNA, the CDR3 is TGTGCCAGCAGCTTAGCGGGGCGGGACCTCACCGGGGAGCTGTTTTTT. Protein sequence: CASSLAGRDLTGELFF.

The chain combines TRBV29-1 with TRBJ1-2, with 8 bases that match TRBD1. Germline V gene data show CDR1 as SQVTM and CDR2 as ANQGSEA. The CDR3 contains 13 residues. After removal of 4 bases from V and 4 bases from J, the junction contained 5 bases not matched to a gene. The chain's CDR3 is CSVVGTGVYGYTF. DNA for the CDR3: TGCAGCGTTGTTGGGACAGGAGTCTATGGCTACACCTTC.

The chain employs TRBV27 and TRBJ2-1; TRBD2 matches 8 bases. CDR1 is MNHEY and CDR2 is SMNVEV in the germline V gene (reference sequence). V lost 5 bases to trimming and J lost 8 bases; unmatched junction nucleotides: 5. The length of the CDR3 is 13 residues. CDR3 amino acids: CASSAGLVDEQFF. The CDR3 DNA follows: TGTGCCAGCAGTGCGGGACTAGTTGATGAGCAGTTCTTC.

CDR3 residues: CASSFRQGPLKYEQYF. The CDR3 DNA reads TGTGCCAGCAGCTTCCGTCAGGGGCCCCTCAAGTACGAGCAGTACTTC. The V and J genes are TRBV11-2 and TRBJ2-7; D might be TRBD1 (6 bases). The germline V gene encodes CDR1 SGHAT and CDR2 FQNNGV. The CDR3 is made up of 16 amino acids. Trimming left V 3 bases short and J 4 bases short, with 19 bases between.

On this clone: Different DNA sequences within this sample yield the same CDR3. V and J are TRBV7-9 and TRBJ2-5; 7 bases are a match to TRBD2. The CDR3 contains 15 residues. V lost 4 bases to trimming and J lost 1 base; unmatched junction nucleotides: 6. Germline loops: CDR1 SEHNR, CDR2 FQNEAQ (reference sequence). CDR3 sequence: CASSSPSGSQETQYF. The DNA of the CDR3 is TGTGCCAGCAGCTCCCCTAGCGGATCCCAAGAGACCCAGTACTTC.

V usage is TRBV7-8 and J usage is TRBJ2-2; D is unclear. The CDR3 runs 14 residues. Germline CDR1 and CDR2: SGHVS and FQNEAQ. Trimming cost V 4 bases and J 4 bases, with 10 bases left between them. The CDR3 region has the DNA TGTGCCAGCAGCTCCCTCCGTTCCACCGGGGAGCTGTTTTTT. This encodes CASSSLRSTGELFF.

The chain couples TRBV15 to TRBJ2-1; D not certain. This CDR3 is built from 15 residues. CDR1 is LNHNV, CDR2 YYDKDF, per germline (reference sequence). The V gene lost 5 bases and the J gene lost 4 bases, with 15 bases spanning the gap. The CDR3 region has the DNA TGTGCCACCAGCTACAAAAGACTGATTTACAATGAGCAGTTCTTC. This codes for CATSYKRLIYNEQFF.

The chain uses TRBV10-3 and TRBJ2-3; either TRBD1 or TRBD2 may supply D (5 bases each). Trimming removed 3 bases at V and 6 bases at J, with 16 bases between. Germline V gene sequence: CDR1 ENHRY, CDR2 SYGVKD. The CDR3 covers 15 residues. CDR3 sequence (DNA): TGTGCCATCAGTGACCCTCCTTCCGAGGGGGATACGCAGTATTTT. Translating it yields CAISDPPSEGDTQYF.

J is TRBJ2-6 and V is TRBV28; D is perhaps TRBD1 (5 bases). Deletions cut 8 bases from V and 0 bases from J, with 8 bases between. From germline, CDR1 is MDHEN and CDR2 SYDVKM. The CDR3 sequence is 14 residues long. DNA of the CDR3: TGTGCCAGCGACAGATTCTCTGGGGCCAACGTCCTGACTTTC. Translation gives CASDRFSGANVLTF.